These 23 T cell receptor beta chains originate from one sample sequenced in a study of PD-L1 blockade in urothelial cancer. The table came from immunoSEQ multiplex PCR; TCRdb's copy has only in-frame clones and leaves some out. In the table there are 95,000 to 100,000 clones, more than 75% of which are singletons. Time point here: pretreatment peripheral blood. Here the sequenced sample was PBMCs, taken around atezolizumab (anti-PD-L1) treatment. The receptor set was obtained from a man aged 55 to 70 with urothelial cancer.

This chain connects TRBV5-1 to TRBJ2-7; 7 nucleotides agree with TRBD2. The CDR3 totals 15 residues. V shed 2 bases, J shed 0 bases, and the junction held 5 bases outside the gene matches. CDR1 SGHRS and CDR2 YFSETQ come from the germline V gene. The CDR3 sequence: CASSLAGLSSYEQYF. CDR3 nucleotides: TGCGCCAGCAGCTTAGCGGGGCTGAGCTCCTACGAGCAGTACTTC.

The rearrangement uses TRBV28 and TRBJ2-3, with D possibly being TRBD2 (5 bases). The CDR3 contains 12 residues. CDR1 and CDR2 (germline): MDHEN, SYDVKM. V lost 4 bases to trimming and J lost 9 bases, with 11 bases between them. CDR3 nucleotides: TGTGCCAGCAGTTATAACGAGCGGACGCAGTATTTT. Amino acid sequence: CASSYNERTQYF. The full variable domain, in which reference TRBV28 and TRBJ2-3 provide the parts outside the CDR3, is DVKVTQSSRYLVKRTGEKVFLECVQDMDHENMFWYRQDPGLGLRLIYFSYDVKMKEKGDIPEGYSVSREKKERFSLILESASTNQTSMYLCASSYNERTQYFGPGTRLTVL.

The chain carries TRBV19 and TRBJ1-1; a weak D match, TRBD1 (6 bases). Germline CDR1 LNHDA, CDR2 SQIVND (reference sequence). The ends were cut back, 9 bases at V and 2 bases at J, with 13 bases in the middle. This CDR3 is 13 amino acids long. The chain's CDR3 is CASKTGSNTEAFF. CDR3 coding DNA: TGTGCCAGCAAGACAGGAAGTAACACTGAAGCTTTCTTT.

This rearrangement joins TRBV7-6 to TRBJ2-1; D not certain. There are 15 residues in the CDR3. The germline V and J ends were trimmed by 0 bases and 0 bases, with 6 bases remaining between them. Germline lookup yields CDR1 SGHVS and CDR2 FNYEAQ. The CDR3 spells CASSLARSSYNEQFF. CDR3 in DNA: TGTGCCAGCAGCTTAGCTAGAAGCTCCTACAATGAGCAGTTCTTC.

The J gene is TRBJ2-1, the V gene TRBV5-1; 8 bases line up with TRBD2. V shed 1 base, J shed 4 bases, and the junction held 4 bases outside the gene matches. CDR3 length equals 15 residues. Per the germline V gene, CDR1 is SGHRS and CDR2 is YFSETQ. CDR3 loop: CASSLSAGAYNEQFF. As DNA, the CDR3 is TGCGCCAGCAGCTTGTCAGCGGGGGCTTACAATGAGCAGTTCTTC.

The CDR3 is CASSLLTSGGGDTQYF. CDR3 DNA: TGTGCCAGCAGCTTACTGACTAGCGGGGGGGGAGATACGCAGTATTTT. The genes are TRBV7-9 and TRBJ2-3; 14 bases are a match to TRBD2. CDR1 is SEHNR, CDR2 FQNEAQ, per germline (reference sequence). There are 16 residues in the CDR3. Trimming removed 2 bases from V and 5 bases from J; junction bases left unmatched: 3.

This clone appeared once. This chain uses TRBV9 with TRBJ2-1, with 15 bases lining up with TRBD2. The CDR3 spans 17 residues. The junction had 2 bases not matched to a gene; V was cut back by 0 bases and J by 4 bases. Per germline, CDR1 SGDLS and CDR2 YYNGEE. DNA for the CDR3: TGTGCCAGCAGCGTAGAGGGGACTAGCGGGGGGTACAATGAGCAGTTCTTC. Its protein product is CASSVEGTSGGYNEQFF. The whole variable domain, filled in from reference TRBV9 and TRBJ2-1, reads DSGVTQTPKHLITATGQRVTLRCSPRSGDLSVYWYQQSLDQGLQFLIQYYNGEERAKGNILERFSAQQFPDLHSELNLSSLELGDSALYFCASSVEGTSGGYNEQFFGPGTRLTVL.

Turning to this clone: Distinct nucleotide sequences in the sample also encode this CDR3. CDR3 residues: CASSLGTGYGYTF. The DNA for the CDR3 is TGTGCCAGCAGTCTCGGGACAGGGTATGGCTACACCTTC. V and J are TRBV28 and TRBJ1-2, with 9 positions matching TRBD1. The CDR3 runs 13 residues. The V segment lost 5 bases and the J segment 5 bases; nucleotides outside the gene matches: 3. Looked up from germline, CDR1 is MDHEN and CDR2 is SYDVKM.

DNA for the CDR3: TGCGCCAGCAGCTTCGGGCAGGGGGAAGAGACCCAGTACTTC. Encoded protein: CASSFGQGEETQYF. This sequence joins TRBV5-1 and TRBJ2-5, with TRBD1 identical over 7 bases. This CDR3 spans 14 amino acids. CDR1 is SGHRS, CDR2 YFSETQ, per germline. The J segment lost 3 bases and the V segment lost 2 bases, leaving 4 bases of the junction unmatched.

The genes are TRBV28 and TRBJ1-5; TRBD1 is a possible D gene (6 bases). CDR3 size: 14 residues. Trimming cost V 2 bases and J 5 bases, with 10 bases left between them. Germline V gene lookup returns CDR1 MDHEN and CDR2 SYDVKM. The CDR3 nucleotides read TGTGCCAGCAGTTTAACGACAGGCCATCAGCCCCAGCATTTT. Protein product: CASSLTTGHQPQHF.

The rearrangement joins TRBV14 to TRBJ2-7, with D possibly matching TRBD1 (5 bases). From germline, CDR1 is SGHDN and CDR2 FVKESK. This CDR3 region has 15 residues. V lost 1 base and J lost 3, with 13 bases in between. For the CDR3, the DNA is TGTGCCAGCAGCCAAGGAACAGGAACTTTCTACGAGCAGTACTTC. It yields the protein CASSQGTGTFYEQYF. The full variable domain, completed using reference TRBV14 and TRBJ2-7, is EAGVTQFPSHSVIEKGQTVTLRCDPISGHDNLYWYRRVMGKEIKFLLHFVKESKQDESGMPNNRFLAERTGGTYSTLKVQPAELEDSGVYFCASSQGTGTFYEQYFGPGTRLTVT.

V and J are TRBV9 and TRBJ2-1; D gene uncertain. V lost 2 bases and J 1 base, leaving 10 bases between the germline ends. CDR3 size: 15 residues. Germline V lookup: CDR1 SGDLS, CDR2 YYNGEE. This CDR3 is CASSVFPESYNEQFF. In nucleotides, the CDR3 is TGTGCCAGCAGCGTTTTCCCGGAGTCCTACAATGAGCAGTTCTTC.

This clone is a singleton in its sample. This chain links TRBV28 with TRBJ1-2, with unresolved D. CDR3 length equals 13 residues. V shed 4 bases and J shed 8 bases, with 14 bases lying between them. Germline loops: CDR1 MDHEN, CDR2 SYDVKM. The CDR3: CASSSSPPGGYTF. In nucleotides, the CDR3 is TGTGCCAGCAGTTCCAGTCCTCCGGGAGGCTACACCTTC.

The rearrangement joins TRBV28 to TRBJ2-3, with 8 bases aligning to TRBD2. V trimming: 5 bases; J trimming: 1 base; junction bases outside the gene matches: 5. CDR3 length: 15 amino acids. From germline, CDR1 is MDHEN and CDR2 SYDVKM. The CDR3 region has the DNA TGTGCCAGCAGTCGGCCAGCGGGGGGCACAGATACGCAGTATTTT. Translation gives CASSRPAGGTDTQYF.

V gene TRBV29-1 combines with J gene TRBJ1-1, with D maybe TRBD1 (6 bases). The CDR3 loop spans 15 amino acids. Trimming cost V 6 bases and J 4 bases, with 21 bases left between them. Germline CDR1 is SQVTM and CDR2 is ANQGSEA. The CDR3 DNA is TGCAGCGTGCCGATGGGTGGGACAAGGGGCACTGAAGCTTTCTTT. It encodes CSVPMGGTRGTEAFF.

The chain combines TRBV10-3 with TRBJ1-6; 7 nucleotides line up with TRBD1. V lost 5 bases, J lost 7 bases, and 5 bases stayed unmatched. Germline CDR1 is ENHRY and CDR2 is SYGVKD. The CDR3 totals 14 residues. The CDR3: CAISKPDRNSPLHF. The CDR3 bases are TGTGCCATCAGTAAACCGGACAGGAATTCACCCCTCCACTTT.

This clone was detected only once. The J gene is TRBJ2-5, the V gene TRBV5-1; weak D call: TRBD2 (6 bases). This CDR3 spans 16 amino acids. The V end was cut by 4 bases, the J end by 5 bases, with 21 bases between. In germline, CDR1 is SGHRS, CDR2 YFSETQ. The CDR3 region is CASSPRSSRGGETQYF. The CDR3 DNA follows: TGCGCCAGCAGCCCAAGGTCTTCACGAGGAGGGGAGACCCAGTACTTC.

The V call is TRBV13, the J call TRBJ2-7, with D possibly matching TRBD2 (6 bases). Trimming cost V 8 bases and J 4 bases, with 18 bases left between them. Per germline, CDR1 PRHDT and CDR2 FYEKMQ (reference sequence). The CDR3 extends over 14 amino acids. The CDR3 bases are TGTGCCAGCGCCTTTGGGGGGACCTTTTACGAGCAGTACTTC. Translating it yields CASAFGGTFYEQYF.

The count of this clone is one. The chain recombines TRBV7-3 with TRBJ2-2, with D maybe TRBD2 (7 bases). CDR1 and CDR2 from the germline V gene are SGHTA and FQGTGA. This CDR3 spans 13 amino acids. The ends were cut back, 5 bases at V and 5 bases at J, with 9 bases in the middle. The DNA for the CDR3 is TGTGCCAGCAGCGGGGGGGCTACCGGGGAGCTGTTTTTT. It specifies CASSGGATGELFF.

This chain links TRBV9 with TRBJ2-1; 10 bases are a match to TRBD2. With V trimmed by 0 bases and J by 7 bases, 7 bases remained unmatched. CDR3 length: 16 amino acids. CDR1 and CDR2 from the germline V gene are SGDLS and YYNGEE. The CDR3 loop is CASSVVAGGRLNEQFF. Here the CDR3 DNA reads TGTGCCAGCAGCGTAGTAGCGGGGGGCCGACTAAATGAGCAGTTCTTC.

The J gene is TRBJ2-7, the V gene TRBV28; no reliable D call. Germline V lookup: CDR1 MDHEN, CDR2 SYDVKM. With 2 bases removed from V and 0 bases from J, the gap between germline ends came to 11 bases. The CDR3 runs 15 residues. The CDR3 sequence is CASSLIQQSSYEQYF. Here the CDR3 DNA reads TGTGCCAGCAGTTTAATACAGCAATCCTCCTACGAGCAGTACTTC. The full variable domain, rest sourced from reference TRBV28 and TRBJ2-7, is DVKVTQSSRYLVKRTGEKVFLECVQDMDHENMFWYRQDPGLGLRLIYFSYDVKMKEKGDIPEGYSVSREKKERFSLILESASTNQTSMYLCASSLIQQSSYEQYFGPGTRLTVT.

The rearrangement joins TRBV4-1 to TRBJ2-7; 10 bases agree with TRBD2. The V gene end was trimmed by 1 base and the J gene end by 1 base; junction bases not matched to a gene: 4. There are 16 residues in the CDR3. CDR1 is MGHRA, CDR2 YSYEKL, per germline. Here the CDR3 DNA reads TGCGCCAGCAGCCAAGGCAGTAGCGGGAGGTCCTACGAGCAGTACTTC. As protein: CASSQGSSGRSYEQYF.

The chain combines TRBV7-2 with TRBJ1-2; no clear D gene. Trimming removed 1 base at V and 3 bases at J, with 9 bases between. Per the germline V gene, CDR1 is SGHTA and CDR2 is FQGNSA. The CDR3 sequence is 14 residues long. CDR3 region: CASSLERDYYGYTF. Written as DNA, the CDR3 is TGTGCCAGCAGCTTAGAAAGAGACTACTATGGCTACACCTTC.